A single sample gave rise to the 5 T cell receptor beta chains below, sequenced in a study of shared clonotypes between healthy human individuals. Here immunoSEQ multiplex PCR was the method, and the copy in TCRdb shows in-frame clones only, minus some. The data contain approximately 100,000 clones, less than 80% of them singletons. The source material was memory CD8+ T cells sorted from blood. Subset specified: CD45RO+ cells pooled with CCR7-negative TemRA cells. These receptor sequences come from a woman aged 25 to 45 in good health.

The chain recombines TRBV2 with TRBJ2-2; maybe TRBD2 (6 bases). The V end lost 6 bases, the J end lost 4 bases, and 15 bases lay between the germline ends. The CDR3 runs to 15 residues. Germline CDR1 reads SNHLY; CDR2 reads FYNNEI. The CDR3 spells CASSRLVTGTGELFF. The CDR3 DNA is TGTGCCAGCAGCCGACTAGTTACTGGCACCGGGGAGCTGTTTTTT.

The V gene is TRBV27, the J gene TRBJ2-7, with no clear D. CDR1 and CDR2 (germline): MNHEY, SMNVEV (reference sequence). The CDR3 has 13 amino acids. Trimming took 3 bases from V and 8 from J, leaving 14 bases between them. The CDR3: CASSFDGSSKQYF. The CDR3 DNA follows: TGTGCCAGCAGTTTCGACGGTTCAAGCAAGCAGTACTTC.

The rearrangement uses TRBV10-3 and TRBJ2-7; 9 nucleotides line up with TRBD2. V shed 3 bases and J 6 bases; nucleotides not matched to a gene: 18. Looked up from germline, CDR1 is ENHRY and CDR2 is SYGVKD. The CDR3 is made up of 18 amino acids. CDR3 sequence reads: CAISDDRLADHLRVEQYF. The DNA for the CDR3 is TGTGCCATCAGTGACGACAGACTAGCGGACCACCTTAGGGTCGAGCAGTACTTC.

This clone showed up just a few times. The rearrangement joins TRBV9 to TRBJ2-1, with 15 bases fitting TRBD2. CDR1 and CDR2 (germline): SGDLS, YYNGEE. The CDR3 has 14 residues. With 3 bases clipped from V and 10 bases from J, the junction kept 2 bases outside the gene matches. CDR3 loop: CASSGTSGRGEQFF. The CDR3 region has the DNA TGTGCCAGCAGCGGGACTAGCGGGAGGGGGGAGCAGTTCTTC.

This clone was observed a single time. This chain joins TRBV28 and TRBJ1-5; no firm D call. This CDR3 comprises 14 residues. Between the trimmed V and J ends, which lost 6 bases and 6 bases, there was a span of 15 bases. The V gene's germline CDR1 is MDHEN and CDR2 SYDVKM. The CDR3 sequence is CASSPPPGFQPQHF. Here the CDR3 DNA reads TGTGCCAGCAGCCCTCCCCCGGGGTTTCAGCCCCAGCATTTT.